This T cell receptor (beta chain) came from a study of T cell changes during pregnancy in multiple sclerosis. The CDR3 is 14 residues long. V lost 6 bases and J lost 0, with 8 bases in between. Germline V gene sequence: CDR1 SGHAT, CDR2 FQNNGV. Data came from immunoSEQ multiplex PCR; TCRdb stores just in-frame clones and leaves some out. The repertoire holds tens of thousands of clones, with about 93% as singletons. The chain is built from TRBV11-2 and TRBJ2-2, with D possibly TRBD2 on 5 matching bases. The input for sequencing was CD4+ T cells from peripheral blood mononuclear cells, taken in the second trimester of pregnancy. The receptor's source is a female donor with multiple sclerosis, enrolled in a pregnancy study. CDR3 sequence (DNA): TGTGCCAGCAGAGAGGACTCGAACACCGGGGAGCTGTTTTTT. The encoded protein is CASREDSNTGELFF.